This is a list of T cell receptor beta chains from one sample in a study of early T cells in non-severe SARS-CoV-2 infection. TCRdb fed the 5' RACE reads into MiXCR, producing one record per CDR3 protein. The sample shows roughly 80,000 distinct CDR3 sequences, around 15% of them seen only once. Sequencing was performed on whole blood. These TCRs come from an adult who was a healthcare worker with PCR-confirmed SARS-CoV-2 infection or an uninfected control (not recorded which). The CDR3 runs from the conserved cysteine through the conserved F or W. The D gene is left open where the match is weak. The size of a clone is reported for some rows only, either as once, few or many, or as a class for expanded clones.

d_call: NA
clone_size: NA
j_call: TRBJ2-4
v_call: TRBV6-5
cdr3_aa: CASSYRPGEIQYF
cdr3_nt: TGTGCCAGCAGTTACAGGCCAGGGGAAATTCAGTACTTC

d_call: NA
clone_size: many
j_call: TRBJ2-1
v_call: TRBV5-1
cdr3_aa: CASSSLMGAEQFF
cdr3_nt: TGCGCCAGCAGCTCGTTGATGGGGGCCGAGCAGTTCTTC

d_call: NA
clone_size: many
j_call: TRBJ2-7
v_call: TRBV3-1
cdr3_aa: CASSQDPRLEQYF
cdr3_nt: TGTGCCAGCAGCCAAGATCCCCGGCTCGAGCAGTACTTC

d_call: NA
clone_size: many
j_call: TRBJ2-1
v_call: TRBV19
cdr3_aa: CASSPYRTYNEQFF
cdr3_nt: TGTGCCAGTAGTCCCTACAGGACCTACAATGAGCAGTTCTTC

d_call: NA
clone_size: many
j_call: TRBJ2-1
v_call: TRBV5-1
cdr3_aa: CASSLGVNYNEQFF
cdr3_nt: TGCGCCAGCAGCTTGGGGGTAAATTACAATGAGCAGTTCTTC

d_call: NA
clone_size: NA
j_call: TRBJ2-1
v_call: TRBV20-1
cdr3_aa: CSARMSRDYSVNEQFF
cdr3_nt: TGCAGTGCTAGGATGTCCAGAGACTATTCTGTCAATGAGCAGTTCTTC

d_call: TRBD1
clone_size: many
j_call: TRBJ1-3
v_call: TRBV9
cdr3_aa: CASSAQTGPPGNTIYF
cdr3_nt: TGTGCCAGCAGCGCGCAGACAGGGCCCCCTGGAAACACCATATATTTT

d_call: NA
clone_size: few
j_call: TRBJ1-2
v_call: TRBV7-3
cdr3_aa: CASSFPQGSYGYTF
cdr3_nt: TGTGCCAGCAGCTTCCCACAAGGCAGCTATGGCTACACCTTC

d_call: TRBD2
clone_size: medium-sized
j_call: TRBJ2-1
v_call: TRBV20-1
cdr3_aa: CSTLAGEANEQFF
cdr3_nt: TGCAGTACCCTAGCGGGGGAAGCCAATGAGCAGTTCTTC

d_call: TRBD2
clone_size: few
j_call: TRBJ2-1
v_call: TRBV19
cdr3_aa: CASSISGRTNNEQFF
cdr3_nt: TGTGCCAGTAGTATTAGCGGGAGGACGAACAATGAGCAGTTCTTC

d_call: TRBD2
clone_size: many
j_call: TRBJ2-1
v_call: TRBV10-3
cdr3_aa: CAISETSGSSYNEQFF
cdr3_nt: TGTGCCATCAGTGAGACTAGCGGTAGCTCCTACAATGAGCAGTTCTTC

d_call: NA
clone_size: few
j_call: TRBJ2-3
v_call: TRBV20-1
cdr3_aa: CSARDLLAGDTQYF
cdr3_nt: TGCAGTGCTAGAGATCTGCTAGCCGGAGATACGCAGTATTTT

d_call: TRBD2
clone_size: many
j_call: TRBJ2-4
v_call: TRBV12-3/TRBV12-4
cdr3_aa: CASSSTSGDIQYF
cdr3_nt: TGTGCCAGCAGTTCTACTAGCGGGGATATTCAGTACTTC

d_call: NA
clone_size: many
j_call: TRBJ1-6
v_call: TRBV7-3
cdr3_aa: CASSLDQGTNSPLHF
cdr3_nt: TGTGCCAGCAGCTTAGACCAGGGGACAAATTCACCCCTCCACTTT

d_call: NA
clone_size: many
j_call: TRBJ2-7
v_call: TRBV5-1
cdr3_aa: CASSTTGPTYEQYF
cdr3_nt: TGCGCCAGCAGCACAACAGGGCCTACCTACGAGCAGTACTTC

d_call: NA
clone_size: NA
j_call: TRBJ1-3
v_call: TRBV7-2
cdr3_aa: CASSPPPGNTIYF
cdr3_nt: TGTGCCAGCAGCCCCCCCCCTGGAAACACCATATATTTT

d_call: NA
clone_size: NA
j_call: TRBJ1-4
v_call: TRBV6-1
cdr3_aa: CASSERARPNEKLFF
cdr3_nt: TGTGCCAGCAGTGAAAGGGCGAGGCCGAATGAAAAACTGTTTTTT

d_call: NA
clone_size: many
j_call: TRBJ2-7
v_call: TRBV29-1
cdr3_aa: CSVLWGEQYF
cdr3_nt: TGCAGCGTCCTTTGGGGGGAGCAGTACTTC

d_call: NA
clone_size: many
j_call: TRBJ1-5
v_call: TRBV12-3/TRBV12-4
cdr3_aa: CASSFARIGQPQHF
cdr3_nt: TGTGCCAGCAGTTTTGCACGTATCGGTCAGCCCCAGCATTTT

d_call: TRBD2
clone_size: NA
j_call: TRBJ2-7
v_call: TRBV5-1
cdr3_aa: CASSLDRGGPYEQYF
cdr3_nt: TGCGCCAGCAGCTTGGATCGGGGGGGCCCCTACGAGCAGTACTTC

d_call: NA
clone_size: many
j_call: TRBJ1-1
v_call: TRBV18
cdr3_aa: CASSPQGPNTEAFF
cdr3_nt: TGTGCCAGCTCACCACAGGGCCCGAACACTGAAGCTTTCTTT

d_call: TRBD1
clone_size: many
j_call: TRBJ2-7
v_call: TRBV11-1
cdr3_aa: CASSSPAGQVTYEQYF
cdr3_nt: TGTGCCAGCAGCTCACCCGCGGGACAGGTAACCTACGAGCAGTACTTC

d_call: TRBD2
clone_size: few
j_call: TRBJ2-1
v_call: TRBV7-8
cdr3_aa: CASSPRLAAYNEQFF
cdr3_nt: TGTGCCAGCAGCCCTCGACTAGCGGCTTACAATGAGCAGTTCTTC

d_call: TRBD1
clone_size: few
j_call: TRBJ2-6
v_call: TRBV29-1
cdr3_aa: CSVEDPDRGPGANVLTF
cdr3_nt: TGCAGCGTTGAAGACCCCGACAGGGGGCCTGGGGCCAACGTCCTGACTTTC

d_call: NA
clone_size: NA
j_call: TRBJ2-4
v_call: TRBV6-5
cdr3_aa: CASIDQGIQYF
cdr3_nt: TGTGCCAGCATCGACCAGGGCATTCAGTACTTC

d_call: NA
clone_size: few
j_call: TRBJ2-7
v_call: TRBV6-5
cdr3_aa: CASSADKPSYEQYF
cdr3_nt: TGTGCCAGCAGTGCCGACAAGCCTTCCTACGAGCAGTACTTC

d_call: TRBD1
clone_size: NA
j_call: TRBJ2-1
v_call: TRBV3-1
cdr3_aa: CASSHDPGQGNEQFF
cdr3_nt: TGTGCCAGCAGCCATGACCCGGGACAGGGCAATGAGCAGTTCTTC

d_call: NA
clone_size: few
j_call: TRBJ2-6
v_call: TRBV7-9
cdr3_aa: CASSLSVANVLTF
cdr3_nt: TGTGCCAGCAGCTTATCTGTGGCCAACGTCCTGACTTTC

d_call: NA
clone_size: NA
j_call: TRBJ2-5
v_call: TRBV11-1
cdr3_aa: CASSLAWGQETQYF
cdr3_nt: TGTGCCAGCAGCTTAGCGTGGGGCCAAGAGACCCAGTACTTC

d_call: NA
clone_size: few
j_call: TRBJ2-7
v_call: TRBV5-1
cdr3_aa: CASSLSSGAYEQYF
cdr3_nt: TGCGCCAGCAGCTTAAGCAGCGGAGCCTACGAGCAGTACTTC

d_call: NA
clone_size: many
j_call: TRBJ2-7
v_call: TRBV5-6
cdr3_aa: CASSPLHPGQVSYEQYF
cdr3_nt: TGTGCCAGCAGTCCGCTACACCCGGGACAAGTCTCCTACGAGCAGTACTTC

d_call: TRBD1
clone_size: many
j_call: TRBJ1-2
v_call: TRBV5-4
cdr3_aa: CASSITGQGAKAGYTF
cdr3_nt: TGTGCCAGCAGCATAACGGGACAGGGGGCAAAAGCTGGCTACACCTTC

d_call: NA
clone_size: NA
j_call: TRBJ1-4
v_call: TRBV21-1
cdr3_aa: CANTTNEKLFF
cdr3_nt: TGTGCCAACACAACTAATGAAAAACTGTTTTTT

d_call: TRBD1
clone_size: few
j_call: TRBJ2-7
v_call: TRBV6-1
cdr3_aa: CASRPGQSGEQYF
cdr3_nt: TGTGCCAGCAGGCCGGGACAGTCTGGAGAGCAGTACTTC

d_call: NA
clone_size: NA
j_call: TRBJ2-2
v_call: TRBV15
cdr3_aa: CATQGGNTGELFF
cdr3_nt: TGTGCCACTCAGGGGGGGAACACCGGGGAGCTGTTTTTT

d_call: TRBD2
clone_size: NA
j_call: TRBJ2-2
v_call: TRBV7-3
cdr3_aa: CASSLRSGGSGTGELFF
cdr3_nt: TGTGCCAGCAGCTTACGGTCCGGCGGGAGCGGCACCGGGGAGCTGTTTTTT

d_call: NA
clone_size: NA
j_call: TRBJ2-7
v_call: TRBV20-1
cdr3_aa: CSIAGVVGRGHSYEQYF
cdr3_nt: TGCAGCATTGCAGGTGTCGTAGGGAGGGGGCACTCCTACGAGCAGTACTTC

d_call: NA
clone_size: many
j_call: TRBJ2-7
v_call: TRBV12-3/TRBV12-4
cdr3_aa: CASNQDLRHEQYF
cdr3_nt: TGTGCCAGCAATCAGGACCTCCGGCACGAGCAGTACTTC

d_call: NA
clone_size: few
j_call: TRBJ2-2
v_call: TRBV29-1
cdr3_aa: CSASRAITGELFF
cdr3_nt: TGCAGCGCCTCCCGGGCCATCACCGGGGAGCTGTTTTTT

d_call: NA
clone_size: few
j_call: TRBJ2-1
v_call: TRBV7-6
cdr3_aa: CASSLSWGAGYNEQFF
cdr3_nt: TGTGCCAGCAGCCTATCATGGGGGGCCGGTTACAATGAGCAGTTCTTC

d_call: TRBD2
clone_size: NA
j_call: TRBJ2-1
v_call: TRBV4-1
cdr3_aa: CASNQLDMGLANNEQFF
cdr3_nt: TGCGCCAGCAACCAACTCGATATGGGACTAGCAAACAATGAGCAGTTCTTC

d_call: NA
clone_size: few
j_call: TRBJ2-3
v_call: TRBV25-1
cdr3_aa: CASSELGGTDTQYF
cdr3_nt: TGTGCCAGCAGTGAACTCGGCGGCACAGATACGCAGTATTTT

d_call: NA
clone_size: many
j_call: TRBJ2-3
v_call: TRBV2
cdr3_aa: CASSEEGAGADTQYF
cdr3_nt: TGTGCCAGCAGTGAAGAGGGGGCGGGGGCAGATACGCAGTATTTT

d_call: TRBD2
clone_size: many
j_call: TRBJ2-3
v_call: TRBV28
cdr3_aa: CASTAGAPPDTQYF
cdr3_nt: TGTGCCAGCACAGCGGGGGCCCCCCCGGATACGCAGTATTTT

d_call: NA
clone_size: many
j_call: TRBJ2-5
v_call: TRBV4-1
cdr3_aa: CASSQGLRVYQETQYF
cdr3_nt: TGCGCCAGCAGCCAAGGACTTAGGGTCTACCAAGAGACCCAGTACTTC

d_call: TRBD2
clone_size: many
j_call: TRBJ2-1
v_call: TRBV7-2
cdr3_aa: CASSLGTSRANEQFF
cdr3_nt: TGTGCCAGCAGCTTAGGGACTAGCAGGGCCAATGAGCAGTTCTTC

d_call: NA
clone_size: many
j_call: TRBJ1-6
v_call: TRBV19
cdr3_aa: CASARTENSPLHF
cdr3_nt: TGTGCCAGTGCCCGGACAGAAAATTCACCCCTCCACTTT

d_call: TRBD2
clone_size: few
j_call: TRBJ2-2
v_call: TRBV5-1
cdr3_aa: CASSFGWTSGRKAGELFF
cdr3_nt: TGCGCCAGCAGCTTTGGTTGGACTAGCGGGAGGAAAGCCGGGGAGCTGTTTTTT

d_call: NA
clone_size: many
j_call: TRBJ2-2
v_call: TRBV4-1
cdr3_aa: CASSQAASRTGELFF
cdr3_nt: TGCGCCAGCAGCCAAGCGGCTAGCAGAACCGGGGAGCTGTTTTTT

d_call: TRBD1
clone_size: many
j_call: TRBJ1-1
v_call: TRBV29-1
cdr3_aa: CSVNTGQAEAFF
cdr3_nt: TGCAGCGTTAACACCGGACAGGCGGAAGCTTTCTTT

d_call: TRBD1
clone_size: NA
j_call: TRBJ2-7
v_call: TRBV11-2
cdr3_aa: CASSLDLGQGWYEQYF
cdr3_nt: TGTGCCAGCAGCTTAGATCTGGGACAGGGGTGGTACGAGCAGTACTTC

d_call: NA
clone_size: many
j_call: TRBJ2-6
v_call: TRBV15
cdr3_aa: CATSRGDSGGSGANVLTF
cdr3_nt: TGTGCCACCAGCAGAGGGGACTCCGGGGGCTCTGGGGCCAACGTCCTGACTTTC

d_call: TRBD1
clone_size: many
j_call: TRBJ2-3
v_call: TRBV10-3
cdr3_aa: CAIRGQGASTDTQYF
cdr3_nt: TGTGCCATAAGGGGACAGGGGGCAAGCACAGATACGCAGTATTTT